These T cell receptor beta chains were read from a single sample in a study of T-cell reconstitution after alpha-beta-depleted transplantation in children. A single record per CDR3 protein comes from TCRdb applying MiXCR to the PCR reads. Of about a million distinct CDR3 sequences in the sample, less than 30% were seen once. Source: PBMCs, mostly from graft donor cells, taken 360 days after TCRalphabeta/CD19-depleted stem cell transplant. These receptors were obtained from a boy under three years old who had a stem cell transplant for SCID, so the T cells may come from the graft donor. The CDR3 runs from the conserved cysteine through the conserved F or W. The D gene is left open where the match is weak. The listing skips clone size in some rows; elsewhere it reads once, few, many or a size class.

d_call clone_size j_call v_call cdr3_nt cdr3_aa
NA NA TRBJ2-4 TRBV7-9 TGTGCCAGCAGCTTTACAGTAGGGGCCAAAAACATTCAGTACTTC CASSFTVGAKNIQYF
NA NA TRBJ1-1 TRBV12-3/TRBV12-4 TGTGCCAGCAGCCTATGGGGACGGGAGTTT CASSLWGREF
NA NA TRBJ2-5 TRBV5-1 TGCGCCAGCAGCTTGGCTGGTAGTCGAGACCAAGAGACCCAGTACTTC CASSLAGSRDQETQYF
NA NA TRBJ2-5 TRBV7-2 TGTGCCAGCAGCTTCGCGACCCAAGAGACCCAGTACTTC CASSFATQETQYF
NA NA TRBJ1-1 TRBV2 TGTGCCAGCAGTGACAGACAATTCACTGAAGCTTTCTTT CASSDRQFTEAFF
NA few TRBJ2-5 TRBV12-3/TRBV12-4 TGTGCCAGCAGTTTAGGCCTACCAGGGGAGACCCAGTACTTC CASSLGLPGETQYF
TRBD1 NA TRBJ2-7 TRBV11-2 TGTGCCAGCAGCTCCGTGGGACAGGCTTCACCCGAGCAGTACTTC CASSSVGQASPEQYF
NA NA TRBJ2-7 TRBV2 TGTGCCAGCAACAGGCGTTCCTACGAGCAGTACTTC CASNRRSYEQYF
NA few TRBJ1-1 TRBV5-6 TGTGCCAGCAGCCTCAACGGGAGAGTCTTTCGATGGAACACTGAAGCTTTCTTT CASSLNGRVFRWNTEAFF
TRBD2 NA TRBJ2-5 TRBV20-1 TGCAGTGCTAGAGGAGTGGGCAGCGGGGGGACGAAGACCCAGTACTTC CSARGVGSGGTKTQYF
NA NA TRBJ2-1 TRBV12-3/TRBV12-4 TGTGCCAGCACCGTGGACTATGGGGAGCAGTTCTTC CASTVDYGEQFF
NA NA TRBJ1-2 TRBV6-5 TGTGCCAGCAGTTACTCCCGAATGGGTAGTGGCTACACCTTC CASSYSRMGSGYTF
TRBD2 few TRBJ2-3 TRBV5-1 TGCGCCAGCAGCTACGGGGGGGCCCTTAAAGATACGCAGTATTTT CASSYGGALKDTQYF
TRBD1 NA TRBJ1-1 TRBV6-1 TGTGCCAGCAGGCAAACAGGGGAGGGGAACACTGAAGCTTTCTTT CASRQTGEGNTEAFF
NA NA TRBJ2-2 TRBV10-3 TGTGCCATCAGTGAGGCGGGGACTTACACCGGGGAGCTGTTTTTT CAISEAGTYTGELFF
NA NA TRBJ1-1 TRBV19 TGTGCCAGTACTTTCCCAGGCGGTGAAGCTTTCTTT CASTFPGGEAFF
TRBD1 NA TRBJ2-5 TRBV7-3 TGTGCCAGCAGCTTAAGTGGACAGGGGGCGTCGGAGACCCAGTACTTC CASSLSGQGASETQYF
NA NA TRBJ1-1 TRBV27 TGTGCCAGCTTCCTTCGCATGAACACTGAAGCTTTCTTT CASFLRMNTEAFF
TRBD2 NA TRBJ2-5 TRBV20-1 TGCAGTACCTCTAGGACTAGCGGGGGCCTAAAAGAGACCCAGTACTTC CSTSRTSGGLKETQYF
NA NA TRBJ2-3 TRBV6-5 TGTGCCAGCAGTTCCCGGCTAGCAGTGACAGATACGCAGTATTTT CASSSRLAVTDTQYF
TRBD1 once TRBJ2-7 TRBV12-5 TGTGCTAGTGGTTTCGACCGGACAGGGGCCTACGAGCAGTACTTC CASGFDRTGAYEQYF
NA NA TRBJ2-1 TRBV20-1 TGCAGTGCTAGAGATAAGCATTTGGGAATTAATGAGCAGTTCTTC CSARDKHLGINEQFF
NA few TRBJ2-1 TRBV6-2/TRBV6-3 TGTGCCAGCAGTTACAACGGGGGCGACGAGCAGTTCTTC CASSYNGGDEQFF
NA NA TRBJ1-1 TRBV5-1 TGCGCCAGCAGCTGGGCCCCCTGGACATTACGTGCTTTCTTT CASSWAPWTLRAFF
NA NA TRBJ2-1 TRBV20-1 TGCAGTGCTAGTACCCCAGGCAGGTCGTTTGAGCAGTTCTTC CSASTPGRSFEQFF